A selection of T cell receptor beta chains follows, all from one sample in a study of blood T cells in healthy people across ages. One entry per CDR3 protein results from TCRdb running MiXCR on the 5' RACE reads. The data contain over a million distinct CDR3 sequences, about 43% of them seen just once; the ten biggest clones take up roughly 7.9%. Sequenced sample: blood. The source is a woman under 30 in good health. Both conserved end residues are part of each CDR3. The D gene is left open where the match is weak. Clone size is stated in some rows and not others, as once, few, many or a class when expanded.

cdr3_nt cdr3_aa j_call clone_size d_call v_call
TGCGCCAGCAGCCAACCCCAGGAGGGGGGCAAAAACATTCAGTACTTC CASSQPQEGGKNIQYF TRBJ2-4 few - TRBV4-1
TGTGCCAGCAGTCTCCGGGCAGGGGGCAGGGACGAGCAGTACTTC CASSLRAGGRDEQYF TRBJ2-7 few TRBD1 TRBV6-1
TGCAGTGCTAGAGCGGGACAGGGCGGAGGGAACACCATATATTTT CSARAGQGGGNTIYF TRBJ1-3 - TRBD1 TRBV20-1
TGCAGTGCTAGAGGGCCATCCGAGGGCATTCAGTACTTC CSARGPSEGIQYF TRBJ2-4 - - TRBV20-1
TGCAGCGTTGAAGAACAAATGTTTGGTGTAGCTTTCTTT CSVEEQMFGVAFF TRBJ1-1 - - TRBV29-1
TGTGCCATCAGTGAGTCCCTAGGTTCACCTGAGCAGTTCTTC CAISESLGSPEQFF TRBJ2-1 - - TRBV10-3
TGTGCCAGCGGGGATAAAGCTGAGCAGTTCTTC CASGDKAEQFF TRBJ2-1 - - TRBV12-3/TRBV12-4
TGTGCCACCAGCACAACTAGCGGTTCCTACAATGAGCAGTTCTTC CATSTTSGSYNEQFF TRBJ2-1 many TRBD2 TRBV15
TGTGCCAGCAGTTTAGGGGCAGGGCCCAACTATGGCTACACCTTC CASSLGAGPNYGYTF TRBJ1-2 many - TRBV12-3/TRBV12-4
TGTGCCAGTTGTCACACTAGCGGGGGTACAGATACGCAGTATTTT CASCHTSGGTDTQYF TRBJ2-3 - TRBD2 TRBV27